This TCR beta chain was sequenced for a study of T-cell reconstitution after alpha-beta-depleted transplantation in children. Preparation of the TCRbeta library was carried out with unique molecular identifiers. TCRdb re-analysed the PCR reads in MiXCR, keeping a single row per CDR3 protein. The data hold some 110,000 distinct CDR3 sequences, with under 13% observed a single time. Germline CDR1 reads SQVTM; CDR2 reads ANQGSEA. V was shortened by 6 bases and J by 4 bases, with 12 bases between the two germline ends. This CDR3 is 12 amino acids long. A few counts support this clonotype. The clonotype originates from a boy aged 2 to 10 with acute lymphoblastic leukemia, due to receive a stem cell transplant. This rearrangement joins TRBV29-1 to TRBJ1-1; maybe TRBD1 (5 bases). The sample here was PBMCs, taken before TCRalphabeta/CD19-depleted stem cell transplant. The CDR3 bases are TGCAGCGTCGCTCAGGGTCCCACTGAAGCTTTCTTT. As protein: CSVAQGPTEAFF.